This TCR beta chain originates from a study of read filtering for tumor transcriptome and immune sequencing. About the study: Patients were approximately 17 male and around 13 female, mean age around 67 years, range about 45 to 85.

This clonotype was seen repeatedly, ten times or more. This library used roughly 430 ng RNA and molecular barcoded adaptors spanning alpha/delta and beta/gamma chains. TCRdb re-called the reads with MiXCR, one entry per CDR3 protein. Of about 130,000 distinct CDR3 sequences in the sample, over 10% were seen once. This sequence originates from a donor at least 40 years old with multiple myeloma. The sample comprised a population of CD138-negative cells sorted from bone marrow.

CDR3: CASSLGTAGLNTEAFF. As DNA, the CDR3 is TGCGCCAGCAGCCTAGGGACAGCCGGATTGAACACTGAAGCTTTCTTT. The gene calls are TRBV5-1 and TRBJ1-1; TRBD1 matches at 7 bases. This CDR3 comprises 16 residues. CDR1 and CDR2 from the germline V gene are SGHRS and YFSETQ. The V segment lost 4 bases and the J segment 0 bases; nucleotides outside the gene matches: 9.